This note documents a single T cell receptor beta chain sequence. It was during active infection that Seattle patients were enrolled and then longitudinally followed. The record originates from a study of blood T cell repertoires in COVID-19. In the study overall: Material from acute and convalescent COVID-19 was sourced from the United States, Italy and Spain. Sources were T cells, B-cell-depleted T cells, or PBMCs; the material itself was cDNA or gDNA.

Per the study methods: Reference gene primer amplification in the assay estimated nucleated cell counts. The data were produced by immunoSEQ multiplex PCR, yet TCRdb's version contains in-frame clones alone and is incomplete. That table gives V, J and clone size, and the DNA gave D and trimming. The sample carries 250,000 to 400,000 clones, 90% recorded once. CDR3 length: 17 residues. Looked up from germline, CDR1 is SGHAT and CDR2 is FQNNGV. V was clipped by 1 base and J by 5 bases; unmatched bases: 10. This chain joins TRBV11-2 and TRBJ2-5, with 10 bases fitting TRBD2. The sample was peripheral blood. The TCR comes from a woman under 40 with COVID-19, enrolled during active disease. This CDR3 is CASSLVVGAGGLETQYF. CDR3 DNA sequence: TGTGCCAGCAGCTTAGTCGTCGGAGCGGGAGGGCTGGAGACCCAGTACTTC.